The source of this T cell receptor (beta chain) is a study of chemoradiotherapy in HPV16-positive cancers. On the study more broadly: Candidate HPV-specific clones and shared TCR motifs came from a couple of HPV16-positive patients. Findings and limits, study-wide: Candidate HPV-specific clones and E7-related TCR motifs grew in tumor during treatment.

Details on this clone: What it recognizes is unknown.

This CDR3 has 14 amino acids. The V and J ends lost 7 bases and 2 bases respectively, with 11 bases between them. The germline gives CDR1 WSHSY, CDR2 SAAADI. Here immunoSEQ multiplex PCR was the method, and the copy in TCRdb shows in-frame clones only, minus some. The sample shows about 4,100 clones, roughly 84% of them seen only once. The chain combines TRBV10-2 with TRBJ2-2, with no clear D. Sequenced here: tumor tissue, sampled from a patient who underwent chemoradiotherapy. This TCR was recovered from a human donor with HPV-associated anogenital cancer. The CDR3 here is CASNPAVNTGELFF. The CDR3 coding sequence is TGCGCCAGCAACCCAGCTGTAAACACCGGGGAGCTGTTTTTT.